Shown below are 6 T cell receptor beta chains from a single sample sequenced in a study of blood T cells in healthy people across ages. Primed by a sample-barcoded 5' primer and a J-beta primer mix, a second PCR proceeded for 7 to 11 cycles. TCRdb processed the 5' RACE reads anew with MiXCR; each CDR3 protein has one entry. The data contain roughly 800,000 distinct CDR3 sequences, about three fifths of them singletons. The sequencing input was blood. These receptors were collected from a man aged 25 to 40 in good health.

The chain is built from TRBV5-1 and TRBJ2-3; TRBD1 aligns across 9 bases. There are 14 residues in the CDR3. With 5 bases clipped from V and 5 bases from J, the junction kept 6 bases outside the gene matches. The germline V gene encodes CDR1 SGHRS and CDR2 YFSETQ. The chain's CDR3 is CASSRTGGLDTQYF. The DNA for the CDR3 is TGCGCCAGCAGTAGAACAGGGGGCTTAGATACGCAGTATTTT.

The chain links TRBV20-1 to TRBJ2-7, with TRBD2 matching 16 bases. The J segment lost 0 bases and the V segment lost 5 bases, leaving 7 bases of the junction unmatched. The CDR3 runs to 17 residues. The germline V gene encodes CDR1 DFQATT and CDR2 SNEGSKA (reference sequence). CDR3 protein: CSAAGLAGGFSSYEQYF. The CDR3 DNA reads TGCAGTGCTGCGGGACTAGCGGGGGGGTTTAGCTCCTACGAGCAGTACTTC.

V usage is TRBV7-2 and J usage is TRBJ2-5, with D perhaps matching TRBD1 (6 bases). V was clipped by 4 bases and J by 2 bases, with 17 bases between them. Germline loops: CDR1 SGHTA, CDR2 FQGNSA. The CDR3 is made up of 16 amino acids. This CDR3 reads CASSSPTGQRQETQYF. In DNA, the CDR3 is TGTGCCAGCAGCTCTCCCACGGGACAACGACAAGAGACCCAGTACTTC.

In this sample, this clonotype turned up many times. The chain couples TRBV7-2 to TRBJ2-5; TRBD1 aligns across 8 bases. The J segment lost 5 bases and the V segment lost 1 base, leaving 0 bases of the junction unmatched. CDR3 length equals 13 residues. Germline loops: CDR1 SGHTA, CDR2 FQGNSA. CDR3 sequence (DNA): TGTGCCAGCAGCTTAGGACAGGGGGAGACCCAGTACTTC. This codes for CASSLGQGETQYF.

This clonotype has just a few counts. This sequence joins TRBV20-1 and TRBJ1-1; D might be TRBD1 (5 bases). This CDR3 contains 13 residues. The germline V gene has CDR1 DFQATT and CDR2 SNEGSKA (reference sequence). V shed 4 bases and J shed 5 bases, with 14 bases lying between them. CDR3 amino acids: CSATIGEGTEAFF. The CDR3, as DNA: TGCAGTGCTACCATAGGGGAGGGAACTGAAGCTTTCTTT.

The rearrangement links TRBV7-2 to TRBJ1-3, with 7 bases that match TRBD1. With 5 bases clipped from V and 2 bases from J, the junction kept 6 bases outside the gene matches. The length of the CDR3 is 15 residues. Looked up from germline, CDR1 is SGHTA and CDR2 is FQGNSA. CDR3 loop: CASSPQGTAGNTIYF. The CDR3 bases are TGTGCCAGCAGCCCCCAGGGGACAGCTGGAAACACCATATATTTT.